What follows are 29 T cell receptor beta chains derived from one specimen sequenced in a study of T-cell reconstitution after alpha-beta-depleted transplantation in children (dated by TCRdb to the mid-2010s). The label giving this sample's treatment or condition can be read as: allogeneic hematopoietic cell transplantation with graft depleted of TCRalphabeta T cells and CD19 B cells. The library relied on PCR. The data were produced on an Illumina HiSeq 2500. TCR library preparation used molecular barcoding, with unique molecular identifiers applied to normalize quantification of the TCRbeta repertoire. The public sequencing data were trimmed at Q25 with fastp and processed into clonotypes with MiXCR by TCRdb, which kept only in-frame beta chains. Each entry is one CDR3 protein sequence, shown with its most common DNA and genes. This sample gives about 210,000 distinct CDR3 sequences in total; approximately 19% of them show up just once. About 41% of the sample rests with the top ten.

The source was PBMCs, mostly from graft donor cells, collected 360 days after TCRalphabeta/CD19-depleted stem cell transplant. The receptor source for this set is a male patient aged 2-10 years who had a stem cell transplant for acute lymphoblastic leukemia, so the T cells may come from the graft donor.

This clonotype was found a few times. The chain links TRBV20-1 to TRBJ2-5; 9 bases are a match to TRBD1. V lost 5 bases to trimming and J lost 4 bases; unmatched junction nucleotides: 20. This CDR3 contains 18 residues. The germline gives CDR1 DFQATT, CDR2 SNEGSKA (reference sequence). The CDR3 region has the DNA TGCAGTGCTCTGGGGTCCGGAGGACAGGGGAGAAAGCGAGAGACCCAGTACTTC. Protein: CSALGSGGQGRKRETQYF.

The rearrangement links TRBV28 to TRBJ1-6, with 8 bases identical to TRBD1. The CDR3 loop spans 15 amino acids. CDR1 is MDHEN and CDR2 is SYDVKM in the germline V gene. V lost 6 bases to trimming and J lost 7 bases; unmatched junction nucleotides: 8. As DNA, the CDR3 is TGTGCCAGCAGCACGACAGGGGAAGGGAATTCACCCCTCCACTTT. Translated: CASSTTGEGNSPLHF.

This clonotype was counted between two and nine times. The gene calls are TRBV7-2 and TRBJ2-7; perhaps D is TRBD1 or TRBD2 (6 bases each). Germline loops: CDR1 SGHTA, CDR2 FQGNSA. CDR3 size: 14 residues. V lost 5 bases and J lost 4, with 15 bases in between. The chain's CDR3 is CASSRQTGRYEQYF. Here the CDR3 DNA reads TGTGCCAGCAGCCGTCAAACAGGGAGGTACGAGCAGTACTTC.

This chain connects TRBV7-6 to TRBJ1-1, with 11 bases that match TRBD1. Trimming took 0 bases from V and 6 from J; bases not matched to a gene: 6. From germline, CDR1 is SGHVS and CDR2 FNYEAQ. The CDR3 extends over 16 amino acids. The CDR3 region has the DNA TGTGCCAGCAGCTTAGCTGGGACAGGGGGGACCTCTGAAGCTTTCTTT. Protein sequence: CASSLAGTGGTSEAFF.

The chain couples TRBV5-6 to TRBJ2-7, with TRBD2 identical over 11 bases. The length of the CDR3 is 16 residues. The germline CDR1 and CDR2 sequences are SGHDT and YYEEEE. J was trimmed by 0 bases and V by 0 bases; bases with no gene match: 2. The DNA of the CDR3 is TGTGCCAGCAGCTTGGGGGGACTAGCGGCCTCCTACGAGCAGTACTTC. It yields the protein CASSLGGLAASYEQYF.

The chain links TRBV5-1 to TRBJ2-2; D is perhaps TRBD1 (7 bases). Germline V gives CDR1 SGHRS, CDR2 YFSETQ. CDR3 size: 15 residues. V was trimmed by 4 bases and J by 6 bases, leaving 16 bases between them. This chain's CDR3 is CASSPNRGGAGELFF. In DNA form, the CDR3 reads TGCGCCAGCAGCCCTAACAGGGGAGGTGCCGGGGAGCTGTTTTTT.

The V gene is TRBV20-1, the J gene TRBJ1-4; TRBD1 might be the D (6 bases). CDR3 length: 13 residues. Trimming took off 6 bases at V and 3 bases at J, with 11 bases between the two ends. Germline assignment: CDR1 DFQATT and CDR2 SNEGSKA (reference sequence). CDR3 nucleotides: TGCAGTGCCGGGGGGGGGCCTAATGAAAAACTGTTTTTT. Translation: CSAGGGPNEKLFF.

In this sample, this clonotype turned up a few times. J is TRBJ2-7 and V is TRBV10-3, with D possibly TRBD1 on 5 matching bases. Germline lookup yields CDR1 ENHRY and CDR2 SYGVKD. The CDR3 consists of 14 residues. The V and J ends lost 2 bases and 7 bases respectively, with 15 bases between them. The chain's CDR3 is CAISEREGDEEQYF. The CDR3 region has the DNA TGTGCCATCAGTGAGAGAGAAGGGGATGAGGAGCAGTACTTC.

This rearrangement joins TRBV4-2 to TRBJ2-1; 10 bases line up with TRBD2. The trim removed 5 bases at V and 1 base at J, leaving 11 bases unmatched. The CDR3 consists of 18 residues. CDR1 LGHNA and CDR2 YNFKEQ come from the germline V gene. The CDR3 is CASSDRVIAGGSYNEQFF. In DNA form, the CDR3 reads TGTGCCAGCAGCGACCGGGTGATAGCGGGAGGTTCCTACAATGAGCAGTTCTTC.

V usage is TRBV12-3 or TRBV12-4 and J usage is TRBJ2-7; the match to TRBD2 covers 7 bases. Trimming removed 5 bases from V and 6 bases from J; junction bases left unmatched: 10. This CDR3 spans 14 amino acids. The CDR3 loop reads CASSRTSTGGEQYF. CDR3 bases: TGTGCCAGCAGTCGTACTAGCACGGGGGGCGAGCAGTACTTC.

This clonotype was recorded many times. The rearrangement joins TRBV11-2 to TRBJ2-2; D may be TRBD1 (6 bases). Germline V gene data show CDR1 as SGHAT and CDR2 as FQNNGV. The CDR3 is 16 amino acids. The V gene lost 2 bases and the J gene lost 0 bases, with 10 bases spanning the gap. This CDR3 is CASSLLAGANTGELFF. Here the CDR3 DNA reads TGTGCCAGCAGCTTACTGGCAGGGGCGAACACCGGGGAGCTGTTTTTT. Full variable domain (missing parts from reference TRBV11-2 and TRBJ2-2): EAGVAQSPRYKIIEKRQSVAFWCNPISGHATLYWYQQILGQGPKLLIQFQNNGVVDDSQLPKDRFSAERLKGVDSTLKIQPAKLEDSAVYLCASSLLAGANTGELFFGEGSRLTVL.

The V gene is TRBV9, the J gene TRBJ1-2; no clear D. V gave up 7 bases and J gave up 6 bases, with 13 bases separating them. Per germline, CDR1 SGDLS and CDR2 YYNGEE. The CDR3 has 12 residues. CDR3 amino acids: CASHGRGNGYTF. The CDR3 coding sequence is TGTGCCAGCCACGGCCGAGGTAATGGCTACACCTTC. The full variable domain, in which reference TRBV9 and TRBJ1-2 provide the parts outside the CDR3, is DSGVTQTPKHLITATGQRVTLRCSPRSGDLSVYWYQQSLDQGLQFLIQYYNGEERAKGNILERFSAQQFPDLHSELNLSSLELGDSALYFCASHGRGNGYTFGSGTRLTVV.

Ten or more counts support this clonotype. CDR3 loop: CASGMVRRSNQPQHF. The DNA of the CDR3 is TGTGCCAGCGGCATGGTCCGGAGGAGCAATCAGCCCCAGCATTTT. This sequence joins TRBV6-2 or TRBV6-3 and TRBJ1-5; D is unresolved. The germline V and J ends were trimmed by 8 bases and 1 base, with 15 bases remaining between them. CDR1 and CDR2 from the germline V gene are MNHEY and SVGEGT. This CDR3 is built from 15 residues.

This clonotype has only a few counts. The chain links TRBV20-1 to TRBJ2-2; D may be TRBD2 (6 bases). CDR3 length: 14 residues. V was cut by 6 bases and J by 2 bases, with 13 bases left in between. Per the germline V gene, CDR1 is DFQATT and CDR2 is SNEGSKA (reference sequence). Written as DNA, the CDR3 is TGCAGTGCGCCCCGGGACTCAAACACCGGGGAGCTGTTTTTT. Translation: CSAPRDSNTGELFF.

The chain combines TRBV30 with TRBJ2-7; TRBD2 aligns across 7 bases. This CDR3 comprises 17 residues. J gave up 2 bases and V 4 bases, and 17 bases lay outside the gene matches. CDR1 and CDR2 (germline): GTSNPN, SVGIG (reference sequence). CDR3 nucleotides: TGTGCCTGGACCAGGGCGAGGGGAGGGATTAACGCCTACGAGCAGTACTTC. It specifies CAWTRARGGINAYEQYF.

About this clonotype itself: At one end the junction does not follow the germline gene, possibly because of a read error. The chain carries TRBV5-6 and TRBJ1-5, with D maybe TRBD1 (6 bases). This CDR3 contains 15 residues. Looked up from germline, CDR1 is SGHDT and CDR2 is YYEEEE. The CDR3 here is CSSSLVGGRNQPQHF. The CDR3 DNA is TGTTCCAGCAGCTTGGTCGGGGGGCGGAATCAGCCCCAGCATTTT.

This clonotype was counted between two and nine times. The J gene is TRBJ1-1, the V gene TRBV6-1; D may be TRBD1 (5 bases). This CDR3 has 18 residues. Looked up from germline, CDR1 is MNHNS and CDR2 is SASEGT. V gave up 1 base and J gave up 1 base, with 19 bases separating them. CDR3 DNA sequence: TGTGCCAGCAGTGAAGATCCGGCGACCGGGACCGAGAACACTGAAGCTTTCTTT. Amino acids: CASSEDPATGTENTEAFF.

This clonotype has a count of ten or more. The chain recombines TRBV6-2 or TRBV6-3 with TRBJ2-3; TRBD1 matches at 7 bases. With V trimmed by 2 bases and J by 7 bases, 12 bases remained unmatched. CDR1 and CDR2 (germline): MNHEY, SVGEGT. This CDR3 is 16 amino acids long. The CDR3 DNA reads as TGTGCCAGCAGTTACGCGCCGGGACAGCGGACGAATACGCAGTATTTT. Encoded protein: CASSYAPGQRTNTQYF.

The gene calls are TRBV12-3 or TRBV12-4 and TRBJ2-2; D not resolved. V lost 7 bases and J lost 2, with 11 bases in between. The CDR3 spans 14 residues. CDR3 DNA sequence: TGTGCCAGCAATTTCGCGGTCAACACCGGGGAGCTGTTTTTT. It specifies CASNFAVNTGELFF.

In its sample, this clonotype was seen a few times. The DNA of the CDR3 is TGCAGTGCTAGGCAACAGGGGTCCGGGGAGCTGTTTTTT. This encodes CSARQQGSGELFF. The rearrangement joins TRBV20-1 to TRBJ2-2; 7 positions agree with TRBD1. The CDR3 loop spans 13 amino acids. J was trimmed by 6 bases and V by 3 bases; bases with no gene match: 4. Germline loops: CDR1 DFQATT, CDR2 SNEGSKA (reference sequence).

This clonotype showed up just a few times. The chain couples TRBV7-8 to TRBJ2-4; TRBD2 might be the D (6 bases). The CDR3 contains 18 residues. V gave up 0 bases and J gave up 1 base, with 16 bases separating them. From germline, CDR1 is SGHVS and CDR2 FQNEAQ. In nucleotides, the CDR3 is TGTGCCAGCAGCTTAGCGAGATGGAGGGTGCAGGCCAAAAACATTCAGTACTTC. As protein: CASSLARWRVQAKNIQYF.

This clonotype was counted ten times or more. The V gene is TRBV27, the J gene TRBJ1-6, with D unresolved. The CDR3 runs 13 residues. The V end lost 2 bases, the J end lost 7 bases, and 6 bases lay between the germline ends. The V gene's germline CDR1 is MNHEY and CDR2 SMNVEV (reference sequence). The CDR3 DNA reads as TGTGCCAGCAGTTTAAGAGAGAATTCACCCCTCCACTTT. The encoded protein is CASSLRENSPLHF.

The chain's CDR3 is CSAIPPSPPYEQYF. CDR3 sequence (DNA): TGCAGTGCTATTCCCCCGTCGCCTCCTTACGAGCAGTACTTC. The genes are TRBV20-1 and TRBJ2-7; D not resolved. Trimming took 4 bases from V and 4 from J, leaving 17 bases between them. The CDR3 spans 14 residues. The germline gives CDR1 DFQATT, CDR2 SNEGSKA (reference sequence).

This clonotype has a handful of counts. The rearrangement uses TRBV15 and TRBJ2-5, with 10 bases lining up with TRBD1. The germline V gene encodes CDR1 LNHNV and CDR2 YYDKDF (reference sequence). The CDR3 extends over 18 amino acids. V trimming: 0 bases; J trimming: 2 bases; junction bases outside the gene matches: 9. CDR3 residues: CATSRDQVWDRGQETQYF. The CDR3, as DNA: TGTGCCACCAGCAGAGATCAGGTTTGGGACAGGGGACAAGAGACCCAGTACTTC. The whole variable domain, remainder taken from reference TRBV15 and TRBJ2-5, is DAMVIQNPRYQVTQFGKPVTLSCSQTLNHNVMYWYQQKSSQAPKLLFHYYDKDFNNEADTPDNFQSRRPNTSFCFLDIRSPGLGDTAMYLCATSRDQVWDRGQETQYFGPGTRLLVL.

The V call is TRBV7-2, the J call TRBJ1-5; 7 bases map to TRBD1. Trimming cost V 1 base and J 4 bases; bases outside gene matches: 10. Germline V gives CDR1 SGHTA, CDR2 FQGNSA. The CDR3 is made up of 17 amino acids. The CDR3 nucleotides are TGTGCCAGCAGCTTAGTTCATGGCAGGGGGTTTAATCAGCCCCAGCATTTT. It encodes CASSLVHGRGFNQPQHF.

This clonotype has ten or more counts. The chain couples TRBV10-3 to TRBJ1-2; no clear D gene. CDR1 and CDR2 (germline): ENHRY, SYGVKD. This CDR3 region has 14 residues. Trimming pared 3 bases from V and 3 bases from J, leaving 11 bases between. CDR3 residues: CAISERGLDYGYTF. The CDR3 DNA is TGTGCCATCAGTGAAAGAGGGCTTGACTATGGCTACACCTTC.

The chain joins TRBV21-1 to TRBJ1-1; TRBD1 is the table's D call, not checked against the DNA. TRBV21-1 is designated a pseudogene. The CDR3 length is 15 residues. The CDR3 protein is CASASRSCRRPEAFF. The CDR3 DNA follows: TGTGCCAGCGCAAGTAGGTCGTGCAGGCGGCCTGAAGCTTTCTTT.

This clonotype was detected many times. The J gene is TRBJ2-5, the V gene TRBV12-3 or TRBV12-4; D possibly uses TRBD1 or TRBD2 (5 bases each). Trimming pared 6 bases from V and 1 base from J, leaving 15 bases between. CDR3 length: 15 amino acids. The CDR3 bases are TGTGCCAGCAGGCGCGCCGGGGCCGCCCAAGAGACCCAGTACTTC. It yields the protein CASRRAGAAQETQYF.

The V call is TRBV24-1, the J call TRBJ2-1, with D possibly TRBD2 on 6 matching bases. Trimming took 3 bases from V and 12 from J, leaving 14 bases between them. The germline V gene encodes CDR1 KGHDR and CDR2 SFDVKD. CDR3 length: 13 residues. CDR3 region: CATSDDAGPGQFF. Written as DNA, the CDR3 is TGTGCCACCAGTGATGATGCGGGGCCCGGGCAGTTCTTC.